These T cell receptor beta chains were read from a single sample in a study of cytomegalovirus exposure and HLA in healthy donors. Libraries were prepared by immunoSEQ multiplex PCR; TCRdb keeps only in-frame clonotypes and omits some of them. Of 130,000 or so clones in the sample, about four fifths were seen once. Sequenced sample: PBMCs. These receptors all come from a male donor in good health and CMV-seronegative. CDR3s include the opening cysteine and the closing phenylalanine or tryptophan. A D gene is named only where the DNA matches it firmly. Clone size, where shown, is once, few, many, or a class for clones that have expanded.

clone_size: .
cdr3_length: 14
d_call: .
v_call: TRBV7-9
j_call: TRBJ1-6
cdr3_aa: CASSPGQTDSPLHF
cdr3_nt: TGTGCCAGCAGCCCCGGACAAACTGATTCACCCCTCCACTTT

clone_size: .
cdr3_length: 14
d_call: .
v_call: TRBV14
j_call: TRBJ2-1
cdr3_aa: CASSQGTREVEQFF
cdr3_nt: TGTGCCAGCAGCCAAGGAACTCGCGAAGTTGAGCAGTTCTTC

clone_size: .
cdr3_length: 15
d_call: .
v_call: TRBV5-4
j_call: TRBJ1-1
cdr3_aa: CASSSPGALWTEAFF
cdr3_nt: TGTGCCAGCAGCTCCCCGGGAGCCTTATGGACTGAAGCTTTCTTT

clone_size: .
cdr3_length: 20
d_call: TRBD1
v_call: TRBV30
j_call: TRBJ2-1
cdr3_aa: CAWSVRVEGSRTGNYNEQFF
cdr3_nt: TGTGCCTGGAGTGTACGCGTAGAGGGGAGCCGGACAGGGAATTACAATGAGCAGTTCTTC

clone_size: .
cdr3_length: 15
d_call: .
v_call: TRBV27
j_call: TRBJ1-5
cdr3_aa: CASSLYGVSNQPQHF
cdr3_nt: TGTGCCAGCAGTTTATACGGAGTGAGCAATCAGCCCCAGCATTTT

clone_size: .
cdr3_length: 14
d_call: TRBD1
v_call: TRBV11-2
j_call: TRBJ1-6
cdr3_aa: CASSFQGANSPLHF
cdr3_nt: TGTGCCAGCAGCTTTCAGGGGGCGAATTCACCCCTCCACTTT

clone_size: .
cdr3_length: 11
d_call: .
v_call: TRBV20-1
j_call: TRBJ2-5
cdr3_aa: CSCGTEETQYF
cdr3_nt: TGCAGCTGCGGGACAGAAGAGACCCAGTACTTC

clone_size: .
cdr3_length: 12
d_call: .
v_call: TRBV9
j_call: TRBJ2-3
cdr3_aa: CASSVGADTQYF
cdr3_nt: TGTGCCAGCAGCGTAGGAGCAGATACGCAGTATTTT

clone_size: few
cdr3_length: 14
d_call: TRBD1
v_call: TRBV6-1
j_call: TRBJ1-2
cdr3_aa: CAIGKPGTVYGYTF
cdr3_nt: TGTGCCATCGGTAAACCCGGGACAGTCTATGGCTACACCTTC

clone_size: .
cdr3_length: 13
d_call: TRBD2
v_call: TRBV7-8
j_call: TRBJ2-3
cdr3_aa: CASSLAGLVLQYF
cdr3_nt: TGTGCCAGCAGCTTAGCGGGACTAGTTTTGCAGTATTTT

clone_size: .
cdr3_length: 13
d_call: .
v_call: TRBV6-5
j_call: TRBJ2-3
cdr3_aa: CASSYQTEDTQYF
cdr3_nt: TGTGCCAGCAGTTACCAAACAGAAGATACGCAGTATTTT

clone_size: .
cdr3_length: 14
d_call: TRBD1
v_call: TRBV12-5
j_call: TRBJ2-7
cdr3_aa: CASGVGQGTYEQYF
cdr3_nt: TGTGCTAGTGGTGTCGGACAGGGCACCTACGAGCAGTACTTC

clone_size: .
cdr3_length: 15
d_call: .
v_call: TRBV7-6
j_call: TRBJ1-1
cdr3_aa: CASSLTWQGGTEAFF
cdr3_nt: TGTGCCAGCAGCTTAACGTGGCAGGGAGGCACTGAAGCTTTCTTT

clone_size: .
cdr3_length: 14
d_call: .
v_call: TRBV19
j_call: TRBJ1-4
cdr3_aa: CASSTRHSPEKLFF
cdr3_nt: TGTGCCAGTAGTACCCGACACTCGCCTGAAAAACTGTTTTTT

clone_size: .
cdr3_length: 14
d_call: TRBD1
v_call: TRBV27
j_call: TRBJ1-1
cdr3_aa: CASSSRGRSTEAFF
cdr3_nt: TGTGCCAGCAGTTCCAGGGGGCGCAGCACTGAAGCTTTCTTT

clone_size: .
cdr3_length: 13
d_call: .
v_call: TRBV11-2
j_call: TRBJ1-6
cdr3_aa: CASSLARGSPLHF
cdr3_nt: TGTGCCAGCAGCTTAGCTAGGGGTTCACCCCTCCACTTT

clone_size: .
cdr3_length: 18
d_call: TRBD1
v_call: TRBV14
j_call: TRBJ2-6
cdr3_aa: CASSPLGQGYSGANVLTF
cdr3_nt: TGTGCCAGCAGCCCATTGGGACAGGGATACTCTGGGGCCAACGTCCTGACTTTC

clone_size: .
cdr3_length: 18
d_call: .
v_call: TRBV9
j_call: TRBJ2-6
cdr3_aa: CASSVGQDPRSGANVLTF
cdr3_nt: TGTGCCAGCAGCGTAGGACAGGACCCCCGTTCTGGGGCCAACGTCCTGACTTTC

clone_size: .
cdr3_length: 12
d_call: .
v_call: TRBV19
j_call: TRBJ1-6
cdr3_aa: CASSWGDSPLHF
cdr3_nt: TGTGCCAGTAGTTGGGGAGATTCACCCCTCCACTTT

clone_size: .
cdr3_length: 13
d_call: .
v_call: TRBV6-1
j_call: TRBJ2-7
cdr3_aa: CASSVGGRDEQYF
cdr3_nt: TGTGCCAGCAGTGTGGGGGGTCGGGACGAGCAGTACTTC

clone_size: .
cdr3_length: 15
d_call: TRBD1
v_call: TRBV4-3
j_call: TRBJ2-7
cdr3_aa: CASSQEYRGPYEQYF
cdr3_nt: TGCGCCAGCAGCCAAGAGTACAGGGGACCCTACGAGCAGTACTTC

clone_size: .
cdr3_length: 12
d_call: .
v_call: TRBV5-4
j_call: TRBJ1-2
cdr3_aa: CASSFGSYGYTF
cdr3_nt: TGTGCCAGCAGCTTCGGTAGCTATGGCTACACCTTC